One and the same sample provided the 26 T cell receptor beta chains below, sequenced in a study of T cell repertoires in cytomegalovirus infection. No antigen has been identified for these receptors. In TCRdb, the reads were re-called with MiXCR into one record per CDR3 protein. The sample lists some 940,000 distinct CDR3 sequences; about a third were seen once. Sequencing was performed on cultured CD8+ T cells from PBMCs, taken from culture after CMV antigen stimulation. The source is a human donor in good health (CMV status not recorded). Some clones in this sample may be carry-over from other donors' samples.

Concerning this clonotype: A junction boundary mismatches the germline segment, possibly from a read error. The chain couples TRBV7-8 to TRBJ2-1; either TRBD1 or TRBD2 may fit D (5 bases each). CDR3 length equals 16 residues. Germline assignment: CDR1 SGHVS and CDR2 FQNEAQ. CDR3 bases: TGTGTCAGCAGCTCAATTCAGGGAGCCTCCTACAATGAGCAGTTCTTC. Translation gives CVSSSIQGASYNEQFF.

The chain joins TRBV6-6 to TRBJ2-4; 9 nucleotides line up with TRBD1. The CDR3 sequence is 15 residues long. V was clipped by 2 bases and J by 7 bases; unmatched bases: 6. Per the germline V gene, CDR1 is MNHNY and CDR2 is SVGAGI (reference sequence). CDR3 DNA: TGTGCCAGCAGTTACCGGGACAGGGTTAGGAACATTCAGTACTTC. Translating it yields CASSYRDRVRNIQYF.

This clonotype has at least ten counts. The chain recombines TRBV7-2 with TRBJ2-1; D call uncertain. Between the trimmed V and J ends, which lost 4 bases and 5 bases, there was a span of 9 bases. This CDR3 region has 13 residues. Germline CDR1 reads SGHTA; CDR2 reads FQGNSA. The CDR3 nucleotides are TGTGCCAGCAGCTCATCGGGCCACAATGAGCAGTTCTTC. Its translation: CASSSSGHNEQFF.

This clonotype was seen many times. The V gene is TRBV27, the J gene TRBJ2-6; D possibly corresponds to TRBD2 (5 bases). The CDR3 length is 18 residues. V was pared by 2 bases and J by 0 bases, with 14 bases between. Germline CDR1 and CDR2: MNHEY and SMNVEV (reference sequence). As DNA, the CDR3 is TGTGCCAGCAGTTTAGGGAGTTATTTCTACTCTGGGGCCAACGTCCTGACTTTC. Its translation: CASSLGSYFYSGANVLTF.

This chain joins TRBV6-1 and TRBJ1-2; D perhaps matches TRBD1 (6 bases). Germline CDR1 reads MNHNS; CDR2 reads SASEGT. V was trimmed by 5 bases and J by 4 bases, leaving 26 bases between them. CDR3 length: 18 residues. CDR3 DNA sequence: TGTGCCAGCAGTCCACTCGGGGCAGGGGAACTGGTTGTCTATGGCTACACCTTC. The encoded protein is CASSPLGAGELVVYGYTF.

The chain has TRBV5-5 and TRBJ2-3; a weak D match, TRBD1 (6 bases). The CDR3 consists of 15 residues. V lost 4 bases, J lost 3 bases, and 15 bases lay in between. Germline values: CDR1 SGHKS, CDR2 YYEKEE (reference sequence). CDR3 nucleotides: TGTGCCAGCAGCGCAACGGGACATGGGACAGATACGCAGTATTTT. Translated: CASSATGHGTDTQYF.

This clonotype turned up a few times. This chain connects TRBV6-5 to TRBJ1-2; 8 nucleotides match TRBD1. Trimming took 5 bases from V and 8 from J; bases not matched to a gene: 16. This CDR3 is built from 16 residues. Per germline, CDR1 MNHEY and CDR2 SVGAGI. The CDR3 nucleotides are TGTGCCAGCAGTGGCCGGGACAGGATCGTGCGTCAGGGCTACACCTTC. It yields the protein CASSGRDRIVRQGYTF.

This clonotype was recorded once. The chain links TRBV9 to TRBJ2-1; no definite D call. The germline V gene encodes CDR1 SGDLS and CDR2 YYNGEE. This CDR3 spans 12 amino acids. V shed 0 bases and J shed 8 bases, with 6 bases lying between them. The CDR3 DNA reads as TGTGCCAGCAGCGTAGGGGATGATGAGCAGTTCTTC. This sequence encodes CASSVGDDEQFF.

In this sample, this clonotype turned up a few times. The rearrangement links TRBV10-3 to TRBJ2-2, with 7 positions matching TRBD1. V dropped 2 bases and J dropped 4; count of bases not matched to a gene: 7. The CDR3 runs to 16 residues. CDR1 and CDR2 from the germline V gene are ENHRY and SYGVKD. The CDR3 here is CAISEKIRDSTGELFF. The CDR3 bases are TGTGCCATCAGTGAGAAGATCCGGGACAGCACCGGGGAGCTGTTTTTT.

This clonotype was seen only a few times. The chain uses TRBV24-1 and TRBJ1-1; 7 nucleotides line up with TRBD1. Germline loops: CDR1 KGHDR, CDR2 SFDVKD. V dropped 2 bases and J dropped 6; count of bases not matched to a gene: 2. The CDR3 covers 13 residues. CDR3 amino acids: CATSDSTGAEAFF. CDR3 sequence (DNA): TGTGCCACCAGTGATTCAACAGGGGCTGAAGCTTTCTTT.

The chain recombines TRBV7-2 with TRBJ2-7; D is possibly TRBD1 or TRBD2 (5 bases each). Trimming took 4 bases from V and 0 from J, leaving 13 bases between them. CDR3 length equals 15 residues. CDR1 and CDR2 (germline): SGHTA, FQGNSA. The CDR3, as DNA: TGTGCCAGCAGCTATAGGCCAGGGAGCTCCTACGAGCAGTACTTC. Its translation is CASSYRPGSSYEQYF.

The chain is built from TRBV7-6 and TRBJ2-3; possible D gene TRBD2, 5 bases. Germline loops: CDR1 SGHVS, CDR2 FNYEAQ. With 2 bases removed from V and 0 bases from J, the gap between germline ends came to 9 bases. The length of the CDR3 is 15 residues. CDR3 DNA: TGTGCCAGCAGCTTAACTAGTTCTAGCACAGATACGCAGTATTTT. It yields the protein CASSLTSSSTDTQYF.

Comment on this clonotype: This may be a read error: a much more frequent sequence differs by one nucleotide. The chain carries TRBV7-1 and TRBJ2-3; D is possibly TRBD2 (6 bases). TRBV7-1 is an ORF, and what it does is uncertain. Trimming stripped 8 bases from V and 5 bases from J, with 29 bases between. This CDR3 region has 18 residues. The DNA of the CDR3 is TGTGCCAGCCCCCCCAGACCCGGCTGGTCGGAGGAGGGAGATACGCAGTATTTT. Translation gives CASPPRPGWSEEGDTQYF.

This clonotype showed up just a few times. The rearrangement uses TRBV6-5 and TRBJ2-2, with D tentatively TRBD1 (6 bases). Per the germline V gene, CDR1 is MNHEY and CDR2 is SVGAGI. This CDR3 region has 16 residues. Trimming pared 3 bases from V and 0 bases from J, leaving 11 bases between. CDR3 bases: TGTGCCAGCAGTTATGCCGGGACAACGAACACCGGGGAGCTGTTTTTT. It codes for CASSYAGTTNTGELFF.

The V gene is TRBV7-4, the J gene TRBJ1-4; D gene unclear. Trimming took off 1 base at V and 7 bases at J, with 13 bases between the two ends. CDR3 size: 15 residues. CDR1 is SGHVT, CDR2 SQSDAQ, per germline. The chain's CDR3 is CASSLGARRGEKLFF. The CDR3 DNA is TGTGCCAGCAGCTTAGGGGCCAGGAGAGGTGAAAAACTGTTTTTT. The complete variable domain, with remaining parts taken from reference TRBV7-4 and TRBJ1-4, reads GAGVSQSPRYKVAKRGRDVALRCDSISGHVTLYWYRQTLGQGSEVLTYSQSDAQRDKSGRPSGRFSAERPERSVSTLKIQRTEQGDSAVYLCASSLGARRGEKLFFGSGTQLSVL.

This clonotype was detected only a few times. CDR3: CASSLDSGTLLGYTF. CDR3 in DNA: TGTGCCAGCAGTTTAGATTCGGGAACCTTACTGGGCTACACCTTC. J is TRBJ1-2 and V is TRBV27; unclear D gene. Germline values: CDR1 MNHEY, CDR2 SMNVEV (reference sequence). The CDR3 length is 15 residues. V was clipped by 2 bases and J by 8 bases, with 18 bases between them.

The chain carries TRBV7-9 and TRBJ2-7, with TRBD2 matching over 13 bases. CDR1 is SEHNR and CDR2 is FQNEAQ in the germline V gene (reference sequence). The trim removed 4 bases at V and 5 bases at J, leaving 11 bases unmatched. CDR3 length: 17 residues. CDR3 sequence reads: CASSSPGGLAGQNEQYV. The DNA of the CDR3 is TGTGCCAGCAGCTCCCCAGGGGGACTAGCGGGGCAAAACGAGCAGTACGTC.

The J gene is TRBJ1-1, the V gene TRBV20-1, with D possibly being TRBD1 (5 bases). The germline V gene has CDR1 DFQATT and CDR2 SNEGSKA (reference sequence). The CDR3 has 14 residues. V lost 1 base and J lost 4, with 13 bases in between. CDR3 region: CSARGVGTSTEAFF. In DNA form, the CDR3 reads TGCAGTGCTAGAGGGGTAGGGACGAGCACTGAAGCTTTCTTT.

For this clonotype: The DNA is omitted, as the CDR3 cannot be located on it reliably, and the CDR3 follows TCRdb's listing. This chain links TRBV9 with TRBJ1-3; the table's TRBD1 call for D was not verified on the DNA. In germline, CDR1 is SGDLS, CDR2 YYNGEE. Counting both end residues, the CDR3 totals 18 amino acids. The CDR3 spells CASSAYVGPGISGNTIYF.

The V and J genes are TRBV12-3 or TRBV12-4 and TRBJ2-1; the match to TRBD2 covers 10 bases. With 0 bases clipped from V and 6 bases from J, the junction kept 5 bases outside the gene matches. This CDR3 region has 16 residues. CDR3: CASSLAPLAGLNEQFF. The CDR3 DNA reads TGTGCCAGCAGTTTAGCGCCACTAGCGGGGCTCAATGAGCAGTTCTTC.

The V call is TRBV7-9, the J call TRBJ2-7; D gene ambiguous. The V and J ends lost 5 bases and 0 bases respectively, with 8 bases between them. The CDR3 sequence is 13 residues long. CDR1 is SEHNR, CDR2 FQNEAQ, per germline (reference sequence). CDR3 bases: TGTGCCAGCAGCGATCAGAACTCCTACGAGCAGTACGTC. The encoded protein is CASSDQNSYEQYV.

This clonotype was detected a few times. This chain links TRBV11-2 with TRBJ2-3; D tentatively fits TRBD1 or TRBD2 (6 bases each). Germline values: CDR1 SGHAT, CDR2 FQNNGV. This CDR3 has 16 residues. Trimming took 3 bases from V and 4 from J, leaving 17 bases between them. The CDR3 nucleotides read TGTGCCAGCAGCTTCCGGGGGCGATACCTGGCAGATACGCAGTATTTT. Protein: CASSFRGRYLADTQYF. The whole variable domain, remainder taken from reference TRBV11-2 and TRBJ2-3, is EAGVAQSPRYKIIEKRQSVAFWCNPISGHATLYWYQQILGQGPKLLIQFQNNGVVDDSQLPKDRFSAERLKGVDSTLKIQPAKLEDSAVYLCASSFRGRYLADTQYFGPGTRLTVL.

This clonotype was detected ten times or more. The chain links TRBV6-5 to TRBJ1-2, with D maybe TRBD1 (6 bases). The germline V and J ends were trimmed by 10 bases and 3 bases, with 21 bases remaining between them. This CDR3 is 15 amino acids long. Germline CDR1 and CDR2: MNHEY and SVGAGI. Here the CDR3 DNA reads TGTGCCACAGGGGAGGCAGGGTCGGACTACTATGGCTACACCTTC. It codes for CATGEAGSDYYGYTF.

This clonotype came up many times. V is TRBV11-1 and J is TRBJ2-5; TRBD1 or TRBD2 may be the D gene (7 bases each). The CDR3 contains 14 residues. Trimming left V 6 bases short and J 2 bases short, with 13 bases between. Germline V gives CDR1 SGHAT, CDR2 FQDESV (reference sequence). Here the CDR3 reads CASSSAGQQETQYF. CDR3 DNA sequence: TGTGCCAGCAGTTCAGCGGGACAGCAAGAGACCCAGTACTTC.

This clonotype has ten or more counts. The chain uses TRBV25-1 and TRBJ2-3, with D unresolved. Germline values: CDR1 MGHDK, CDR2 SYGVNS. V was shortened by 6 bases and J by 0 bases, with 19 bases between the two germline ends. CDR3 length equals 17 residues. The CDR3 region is CASRGFNVRASTDTQYF. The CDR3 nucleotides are TGTGCCAGCAGGGGGTTTAACGTCCGTGCGAGCACAGATACGCAGTATTTT.

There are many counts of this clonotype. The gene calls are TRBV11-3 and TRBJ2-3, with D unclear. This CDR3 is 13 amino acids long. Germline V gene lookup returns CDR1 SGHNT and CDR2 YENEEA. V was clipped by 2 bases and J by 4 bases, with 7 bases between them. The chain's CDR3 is CASSLSMSDTQYF. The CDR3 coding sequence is TGTGCCAGCAGCTTATCGATGTCAGATACGCAGTATTTT.